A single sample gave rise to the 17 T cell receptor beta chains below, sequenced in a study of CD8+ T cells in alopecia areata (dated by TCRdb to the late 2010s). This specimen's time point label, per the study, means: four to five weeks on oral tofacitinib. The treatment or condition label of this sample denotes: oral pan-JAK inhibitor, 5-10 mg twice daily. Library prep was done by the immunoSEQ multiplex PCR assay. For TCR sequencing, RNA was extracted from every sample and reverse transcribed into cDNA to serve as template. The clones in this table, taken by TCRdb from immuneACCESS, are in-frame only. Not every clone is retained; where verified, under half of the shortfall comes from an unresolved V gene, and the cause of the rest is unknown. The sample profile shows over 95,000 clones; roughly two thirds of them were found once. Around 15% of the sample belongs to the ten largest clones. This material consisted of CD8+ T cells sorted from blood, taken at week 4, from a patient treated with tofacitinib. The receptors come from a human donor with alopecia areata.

The CDR3 DNA follows: TGTGCCACCAGCCCGAGCGGGAGGGCCCTCAATGAGCAGTTCTTC. Its translation: CATSPSGRALNEQFF. V and J are TRBV15 and TRBJ2-1, with TRBD2 identical over 10 bases. After removal of 5 bases from V and 6 bases from J, the junction contained 7 bases not matched to a gene. Germline V gene data show CDR1 as LNHNV and CDR2 as YYDKDF (reference sequence). This CDR3 has 15 residues. Based on the CDR3 plus reference TRBV15 and TRBJ2-1, the full variable domain is DAMVIQNPRYQVTQFGKPVTLSCSQTLNHNVMYWYQQKSSQAPKLLFHYYDKDFNNEADTPDNFQSRRPNTSFCFLDIRSPGLGDTAMYLCATSPSGRALNEQFFGPGTRLTVL.

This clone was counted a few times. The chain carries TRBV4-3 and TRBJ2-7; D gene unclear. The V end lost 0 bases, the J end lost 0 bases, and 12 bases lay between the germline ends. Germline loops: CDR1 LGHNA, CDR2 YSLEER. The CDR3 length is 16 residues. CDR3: CASSQEVGPGSYEQYF. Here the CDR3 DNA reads TGCGCCAGCAGCCAAGAAGTTGGGCCTGGCTCCTACGAGCAGTACTTC.

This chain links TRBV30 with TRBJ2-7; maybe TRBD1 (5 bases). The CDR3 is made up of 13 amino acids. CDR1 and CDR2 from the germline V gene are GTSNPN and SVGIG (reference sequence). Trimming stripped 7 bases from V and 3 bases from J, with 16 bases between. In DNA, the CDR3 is TGTGCCTCGATCACGACAGAAAACTACGAGCAGTACTTC. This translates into CASITTENYEQYF.

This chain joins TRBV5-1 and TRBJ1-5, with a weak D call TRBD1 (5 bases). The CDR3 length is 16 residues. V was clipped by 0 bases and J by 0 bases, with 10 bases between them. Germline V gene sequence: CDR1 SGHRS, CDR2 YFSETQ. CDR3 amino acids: CASSLGPGNSNQPQHF. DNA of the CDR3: TGCGCCAGCAGCTTGGGTCCAGGGAATAGCAATCAGCCCCAGCATTTT.

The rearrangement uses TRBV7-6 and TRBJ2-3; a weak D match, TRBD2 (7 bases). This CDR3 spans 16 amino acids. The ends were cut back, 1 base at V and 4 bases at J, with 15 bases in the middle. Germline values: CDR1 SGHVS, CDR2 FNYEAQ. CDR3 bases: TGTGCCAGCAGCTTAGTAACGGGGGGCCTCCCAGATACGCAGTATTTT. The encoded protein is CASSLVTGGLPDTQYF.

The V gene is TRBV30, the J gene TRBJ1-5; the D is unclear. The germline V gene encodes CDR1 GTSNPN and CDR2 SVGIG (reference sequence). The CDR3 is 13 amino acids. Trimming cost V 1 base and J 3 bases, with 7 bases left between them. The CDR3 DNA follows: TGTGCCTGGAGTGAAGGGCCCAATCAGCCCCAGCATTTT. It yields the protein CAWSEGPNQPQHF.

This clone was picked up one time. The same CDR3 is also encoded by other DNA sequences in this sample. CDR3 amino acids: CASSLGGYEQYF. The CDR3 coding sequence is TGCGCCAGCAGCTTGGGAGGTTACGAGCAGTACTTC. The chain employs TRBV5-1 and TRBJ2-7, with D uncertain. The CDR3 runs to 12 residues. Germline lookup yields CDR1 SGHRS and CDR2 YFSETQ. V shed 0 bases and J shed 4 bases, with 5 bases lying between them.

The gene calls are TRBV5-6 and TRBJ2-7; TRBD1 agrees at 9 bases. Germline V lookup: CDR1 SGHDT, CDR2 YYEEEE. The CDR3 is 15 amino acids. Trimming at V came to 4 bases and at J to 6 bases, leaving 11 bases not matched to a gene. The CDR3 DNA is TGTGCCAGCAGCCTCACAGGGGGCGCATGGGCCGAGCAGTACTTC. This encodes CASSLTGGAWAEQYF. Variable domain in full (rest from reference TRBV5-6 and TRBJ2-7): DAGVTQSPTHLIKTRGQQVTLRCSPKSGHDTVSWYQQALGQGPQFIFQYYEEEERQRGNFPDRFSGHQFPNYSSELNVNALLLGDSALYLCASSLTGGAWAEQYFGPGTRLTVT.

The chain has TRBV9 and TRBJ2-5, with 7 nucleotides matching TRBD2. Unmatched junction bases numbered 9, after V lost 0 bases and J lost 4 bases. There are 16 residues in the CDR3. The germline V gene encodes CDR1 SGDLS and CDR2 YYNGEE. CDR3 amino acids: CASSVDGGSRGETQYF. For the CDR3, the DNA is TGTGCCAGCAGCGTAGATGGCGGGAGTAGGGGAGAGACCCAGTACTTC.

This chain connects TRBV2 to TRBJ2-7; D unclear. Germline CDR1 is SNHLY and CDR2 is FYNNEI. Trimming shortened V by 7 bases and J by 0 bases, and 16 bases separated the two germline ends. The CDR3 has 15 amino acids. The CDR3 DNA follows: TGTGCCAGCACGGCCCTAGGTATTTCCTCCTACGAGCAGTACTTC. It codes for CASTALGISSYEQYF.

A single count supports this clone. CDR3: CAISESLNQPQHF. The CDR3 nucleotides read TGTGCCATCAGTGAGTCTTTAAATCAGCCCCAGCATTTT. V is TRBV10-3 and J is TRBJ1-5; D ambiguous. CDR1 is ENHRY and CDR2 is SYGVKD in the germline V gene. The germline V and J ends were trimmed by 0 bases and 4 bases, with 4 bases remaining between them. The CDR3 extends over 13 amino acids.

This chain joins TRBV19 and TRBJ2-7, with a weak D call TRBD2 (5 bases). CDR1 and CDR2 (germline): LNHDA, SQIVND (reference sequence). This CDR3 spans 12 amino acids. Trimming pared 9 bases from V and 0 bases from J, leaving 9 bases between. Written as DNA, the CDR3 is TGTGCCAGCGGGGAGCCCTCCTACGAGCAGTACTTC. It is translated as CASGEPSYEQYF.

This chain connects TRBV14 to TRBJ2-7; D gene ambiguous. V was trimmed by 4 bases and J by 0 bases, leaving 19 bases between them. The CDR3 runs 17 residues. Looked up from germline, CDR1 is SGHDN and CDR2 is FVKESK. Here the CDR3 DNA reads TGTGCCAGCAGCCCCGACCCTTCCGAAGGAATCTCCTACGAGCAGTACTTC. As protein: CASSPDPSEGISYEQYF.

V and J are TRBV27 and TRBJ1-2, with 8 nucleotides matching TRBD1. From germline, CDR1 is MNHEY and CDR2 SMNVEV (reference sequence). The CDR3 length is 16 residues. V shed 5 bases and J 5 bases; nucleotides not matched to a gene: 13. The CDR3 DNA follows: TGTGCCAGCAGTATCCAAGACCCTGGACAGGGATATGGCTACACCTTC. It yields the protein CASSIQDPGQGYGYTF.

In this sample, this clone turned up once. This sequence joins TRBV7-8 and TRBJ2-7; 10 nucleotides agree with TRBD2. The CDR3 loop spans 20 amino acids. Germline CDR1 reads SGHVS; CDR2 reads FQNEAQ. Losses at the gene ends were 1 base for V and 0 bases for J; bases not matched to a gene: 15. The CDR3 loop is CASSLVVMASGGSISYEQYF. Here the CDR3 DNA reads TGTGCCAGCAGCTTAGTTGTGATGGCTAGCGGGGGATCCATCTCCTACGAGCAGTACTTC.

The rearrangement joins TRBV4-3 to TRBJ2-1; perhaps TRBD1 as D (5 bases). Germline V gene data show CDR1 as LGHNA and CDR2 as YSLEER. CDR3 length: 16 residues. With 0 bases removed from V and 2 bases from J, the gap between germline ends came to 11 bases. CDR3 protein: CASSQEARVTYNEQFF. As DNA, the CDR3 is TGCGCCAGCAGCCAAGAAGCCAGGGTTACCTACAATGAGCAGTTCTTC.

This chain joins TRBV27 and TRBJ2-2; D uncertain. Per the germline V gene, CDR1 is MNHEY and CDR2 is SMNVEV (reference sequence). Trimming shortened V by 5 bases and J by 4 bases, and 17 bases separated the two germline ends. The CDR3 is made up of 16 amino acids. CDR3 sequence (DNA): TGTGCCAGCAGTCCCCTGAGCATCAGGATCACCGGGGAGCTGTTTTTT. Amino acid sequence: CASSPLSIRITGELFF.